This T cell receptor (beta chain) was captured by sequencing in a study of lymphopenia after photon versus proton radiotherapy. Whole-study findings and limits: After lymphocyte nadir, photon-treated repertoires showed oligoclonal expansion, especially CD8+ Temra. Better survival with proton therapy was suggested as possible, not demonstrated.

This CDR3 has 13 amino acids. Germline V gene lookup returns CDR1 SQVTM and CDR2 ANQGSEA. V lost 3 bases and J lost 4, with 10 bases in between. Note on this clone: Its antigen is still unknown.

Libraries were prepared by immunoSEQ multiplex PCR; TCRdb keeps only in-frame clonotypes and omits some of them. The top ten clones hold 9% to 12% of a sample with roughly 40,000 clones, more than 70% of them seen once. The rearrangement uses TRBV29-1 and TRBJ1-5, with a tentative D call TRBD1 (5 bases). The input for sequencing was peripheral blood, taken from a patient treated with proton-based radiotherapy. This TCR was recovered from a woman aged 70-85 years with pancreatic cancer. Some clones in this sample may be carry-over from other donors' samples. CDR3 sequence: CSVEAGGNQPQHF. Here the CDR3 DNA reads TGCAGCGTTGAGGCGGGGGGGAATCAGCCCCAGCATTTT.